A single sample gave rise to the 9 T cell receptor beta chains below, sequenced in a study of cytomegalovirus exposure and HLA in healthy donors. Primers: 60 Vbeta forward and 13 Jbeta reverse. Generated by immunoSEQ multiplex PCR, the TCRdb table keeps only in-frame clones and is missing some. Its table records about 130,000 clones. Sequenced input: PBMCs. These receptor sequences come from a woman in her fifties or sixties in good health and CMV-seronegative.

This CDR3 is CASSFIGGGELFF. The CDR3, as DNA: TGTGCCAGCAGCTTCATTGGCGGCGGGGAGCTGTTTTTT. The rearrangement joins TRBV11-2 to TRBJ2-2; no clear D gene. Trimming took 3 bases from V and 7 from J, leaving 9 bases between them. CDR1 and CDR2 (germline): SGHAT, FQNNGV. CDR3 length: 13 amino acids.

The rearrangement links TRBV6-1 to TRBJ1-5; no clear D. Between the trimmed V and J ends, which lost 6 bases and 2 bases, there was a span of 14 bases. CDR1 and CDR2 (germline): MNHNS, SASEGT. The CDR3 runs to 15 residues. The CDR3 reads CASSVVGRGNQPQHF. The CDR3 nucleotides read TGTGCCAGCAGCGTCGTAGGGAGAGGCAATCAGCCCCAGCATTTT.

This CDR3 is CASSSSTGDNQPQHF. DNA of the CDR3: TGTGCCAGCAGTTCCTCTACAGGGGATAATCAGCCCCAGCATTTT. The genes are TRBV6-6 and TRBJ1-5; 7 nucleotides align to TRBD1. Trimming at V came to 4 bases and at J to 4 bases, leaving 7 bases not matched to a gene. This CDR3 has 15 residues. Germline V lookup: CDR1 MNHNY, CDR2 SVGAGI (reference sequence).

The V and J genes are TRBV7-9 and TRBJ2-2, with 7 bases aligning to TRBD1. CDR3 length: 16 amino acids. V shed 5 bases and J 6 bases; nucleotides not matched to a gene: 12. Per germline, CDR1 SEHNR and CDR2 FQNEAQ (reference sequence). Written as DNA, the CDR3 is TGTGCCAGCAGCCTTACCGGGACAGTGTACGCCGGGGAGCTGTTTTTT. It encodes CASSLTGTVYAGELFF.

V and J are TRBV7-9 and TRBJ1-2; D uncertain. The CDR3 runs to 10 residues. Germline lookup yields CDR1 SEHNR and CDR2 FQNEAQ (reference sequence). Trimming shortened V by 10 bases and J by 7 bases, and 10 bases separated the two germline ends. CDR3 in DNA: TGTGCCACTGGCGAGGGTGGCTACACCTTC. Translation gives CATGEGGYTF.

J is TRBJ2-3 and V is TRBV7-2, with D possibly matching TRBD1 (5 bases). Germline lookup yields CDR1 SGHTA and CDR2 FQGNSA. V shed 5 bases and J shed 5 bases, with 14 bases lying between them. The CDR3 consists of 14 residues. The CDR3 is CASSPGYHGDTQYF. Here the CDR3 DNA reads TGTGCCAGCAGCCCAGGGTACCATGGAGATACGCAGTATTTT.

V usage is TRBV30 and J usage is TRBJ2-7; 8 nucleotides match TRBD1. Germline CDR1 GTSNPN, CDR2 SVGIG (reference sequence). Trimming took 3 bases from V and 2 from J; bases not matched to a gene: 9. This CDR3 is built from 15 residues. CDR3 residues: CAWRGRTGPAYEQYF. The CDR3 coding sequence is TGTGCCTGGAGGGGACGGACAGGGCCCGCCTACGAGCAGTACTTC.

The chain combines TRBV28 with TRBJ1-2; D gene uncertain. The CDR3 length is 12 residues. The germline V gene has CDR1 MDHEN and CDR2 SYDVKM. Trimming cost V 2 bases and J 8 bases, with 9 bases left between them. The CDR3 sequence is CASSLGSWGYTF. DNA for the CDR3: TGTGCCAGCAGTTTAGGGAGTTGGGGCTACACCTTC.

J is TRBJ1-1 and V is TRBV10-2, with D perhaps matching TRBD1 (5 bases). Germline values: CDR1 WSHSY, CDR2 SAAADI. V lost 2 bases and J lost 1, with 5 bases in between. The length of the CDR3 is 13 residues. This chain's CDR3 is CASSERGNTEAFF. In DNA form, the CDR3 reads TGCGCCAGCAGTGAGAGGGGGAACACTGAAGCTTTCTTT.